The sequence of this T cell receptor (beta chain) was determined in a study of shared clonotypes between healthy human individuals. TCRdb's table, derived via immunoSEQ multiplex PCR, lists solely in-frame clones and lacks some. The sample has about a million clones; around 77% are singletons. Germline values: CDR1 PRHDT, CDR2 FYEKMQ (reference sequence). Trimming stripped 6 bases from V and 1 base from J, with 15 bases between. The CDR3 covers 16 residues. This clone was observed a few times. Sequencing was carried out using memory CD4+ T cells from PBMCs. The subset here: CD45RA-negative fraction. The chain is built from TRBV13 and TRBJ2-2, with D possibly called TRBD1 or TRBD2 (6 bases each). This sequence was found in a young man in good health. Some clones in this sample may be carry-over from other donors' samples. In nucleotides, the CDR3 is TGTGCCAGCAGGAGAGGGGGGACAAGGAACACCGGGGAGCTGTTTTTT. This gives the protein CASRRGGTRNTGELFF.